The rows below give T cell receptor beta chains drawn from one sample of a study of T-cell reconstitution after alpha-beta-depleted transplantation in children. TCRdb ran MiXCR on the PCR reads and lists one entry per CDR3 protein. Of a few hundred thousand distinct CDR3 sequences listed, roughly 16% are singletons. The material sequenced was PBMCs, mostly from graft donor cells, taken 360 days after TCRalphabeta/CD19-depleted stem cell transplant. These receptors all stem from a boy younger than two who had a stem cell transplant for Wiskott-Aldrich syndrome, so the T cells may come from the graft donor. The CDR3 runs from the conserved cysteine through the conserved F or W. A D gene is named only where the DNA matches it firmly. Clone size is stated in some rows and not others, as once, few, many or a class when expanded.

clone_size: NA
j_call: TRBJ2-1
d_call: TRBD2
v_call: TRBV12-3/TRBV12-4
cdr3_nt: TGTGCCAGCAGTTTCCCTAGCGGCCTTGGGAATGAGCAGTTCTTC
cdr3_aa: CASSFPSGLGNEQFF

clone_size: few
j_call: TRBJ1-2
d_call: NA
v_call: TRBV24-1
cdr3_nt: TGTGCCACCAGTGATTTGGAGGGGGATCGTGGCTACACCTTC
cdr3_aa: CATSDLEGDRGYTF

clone_size: few
j_call: TRBJ1-1
d_call: NA
v_call: TRBV12-3/TRBV12-4
cdr3_nt: TGTGCCAGCAGAGGGCCGGGGAAAGGCGCTGAAGCTTTCTTT
cdr3_aa: CASRGPGKGAEAFF

clone_size: NA
j_call: TRBJ1-5
d_call: NA
v_call: TRBV5-1
cdr3_nt: TGCGCCAGCAGCTTGGGGGTGGGGTGGAATCAGCCCCAGCATTTT
cdr3_aa: CASSLGVGWNQPQHF

clone_size: few
j_call: TRBJ1-2
d_call: NA
v_call: TRBV12-3/TRBV12-4
cdr3_nt: TGTGCCAGCAGTCCCCGAGACGGTGCGGGATTTTATGGCTACACCTTC
cdr3_aa: CASSPRDGAGFYGYTF

clone_size: NA
j_call: TRBJ2-5
d_call: NA
v_call: TRBV6-5
cdr3_nt: TGTGCCAGCAGTTACGGCGGGGGCAGGCGGACCCAGTACTTC
cdr3_aa: CASSYGGGRRTQYF

clone_size: NA
j_call: TRBJ2-3
d_call: NA
v_call: TRBV12-3/TRBV12-4
cdr3_nt: TGTGCCAGCGAAAGGGGCAGGGGGACTAGCACAGATACGCAGTATTTT
cdr3_aa: CASERGRGTSTDTQYF

clone_size: NA
j_call: TRBJ2-2
d_call: NA
v_call: TRBV5-1
cdr3_nt: TGCGCCAGCAGCTTGGCCCATGGCACCGGGGAGCTGTTTTTT
cdr3_aa: CASSLAHGTGELFF

clone_size: NA
j_call: TRBJ2-7
d_call: NA
v_call: TRBV4-1
cdr3_nt: TGCGCCAGCAGCCAAGGGGCCACAGTCTCGGTCTACGAGCAGTACTTC
cdr3_aa: CASSQGATVSVYEQYF

clone_size: few
j_call: TRBJ2-1
d_call: NA
v_call: TRBV19
cdr3_nt: TGTGCCAGTAGTAGCCTTGACAGGCGCTCCTACAATGAGCAGTTCTTC
cdr3_aa: CASSSLDRRSYNEQFF

clone_size: few
j_call: TRBJ2-5
d_call: TRBD1
v_call: TRBV5-5
cdr3_nt: TGTGCCAGCAGCTTAATATGGGGACAGGTCCAAGAGACCCAGTACTTC
cdr3_aa: CASSLIWGQVQETQYF

clone_size: NA
j_call: TRBJ2-7
d_call: TRBD2
v_call: TRBV7-2
cdr3_nt: TGTGCCAGCAGCTTATCCGGGAGGTTTTACGAGCAGTACTTC
cdr3_aa: CASSLSGRFYEQYF

clone_size: NA
j_call: TRBJ2-7
d_call: TRBD2
v_call: TRBV7-9
cdr3_nt: TGTGCCAGCAGCCATTCTAGCGGGGCCGAGCAGTACTTC
cdr3_aa: CASSHSSGAEQYF

clone_size: NA
j_call: TRBJ2-7
d_call: NA
v_call: TRBV4-3
cdr3_nt: TGCGCCAGCAGCCCGACCCGGGACTTCCGACGGCAGTACTTC
cdr3_aa: CASSPTRDFRRQYF

clone_size: NA
j_call: TRBJ2-1
d_call: TRBD1
v_call: TRBV29-1
cdr3_nt: TGCAGCGTTAGCATACAGGGGACGCCTGTCAATGAGCAGTTCTTC
cdr3_aa: CSVSIQGTPVNEQFF

clone_size: NA
j_call: TRBJ2-7
d_call: NA
v_call: TRBV9
cdr3_nt: TGTGCCAGCAGCGTAAGGGGTGGGGGTTCCTACGAGCAGTACTTC
cdr3_aa: CASSVRGGGSYEQYF

clone_size: NA
j_call: TRBJ1-4
d_call: NA
v_call: TRBV24-1
cdr3_nt: TGTGCCTCCCAGGGACGTCCGGGTGAAAAACTGTTTTTT
cdr3_aa: CASQGRPGEKLFF

clone_size: once
j_call: TRBJ2-5
d_call: NA
v_call: TRBV5-1
cdr3_nt: TGCGCCAGCAGCTTGGCCGGCTGGAGGGAGACCCAGTACTTC
cdr3_aa: CASSLAGWRETQYF

clone_size: few
j_call: TRBJ1-1
d_call: NA
v_call: TRBV2
cdr3_nt: TGTGCCAGCAGCGCCCCGGCAGGGAACACTGAAGCTTTCTTT
cdr3_aa: CASSAPAGNTEAFF